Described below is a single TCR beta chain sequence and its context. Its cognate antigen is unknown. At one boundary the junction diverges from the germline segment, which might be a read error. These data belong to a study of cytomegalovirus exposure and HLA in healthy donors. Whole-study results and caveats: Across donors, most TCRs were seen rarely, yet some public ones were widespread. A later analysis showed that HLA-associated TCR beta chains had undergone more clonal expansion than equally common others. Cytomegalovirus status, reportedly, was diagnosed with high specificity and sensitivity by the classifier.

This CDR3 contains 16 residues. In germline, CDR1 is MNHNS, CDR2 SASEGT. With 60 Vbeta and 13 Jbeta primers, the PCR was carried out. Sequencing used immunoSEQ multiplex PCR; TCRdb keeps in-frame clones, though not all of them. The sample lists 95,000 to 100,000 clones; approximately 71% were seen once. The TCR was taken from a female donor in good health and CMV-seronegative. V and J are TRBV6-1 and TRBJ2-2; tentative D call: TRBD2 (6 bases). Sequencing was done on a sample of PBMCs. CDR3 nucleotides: TGTGCCAGCAGGGAAGCCGGGACTCAAAACACCGGGGAGCTGTTTTTT. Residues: CASREAGTQNTGELFF.